Included here is one TCR beta chain sequence, with context. Its antigen is unknown. This entry is derived from a study of CD8+ T cells in alopecia areata. Study information: The drug, oral tofacitinib, was given to treated patients at 5 to 10 mg twice daily. Treatment ran 6 to 18 months, with 6 months of follow-up afterward.

Findings and caveats of the study: Compared with mice, patients displayed less clear TCR sharing, possibly for HLA-related reasons.

Trimming pared 0 bases from V and 0 bases from J, leaving 11 bases between. The CDR3 covers 16 residues. Germline assignment: CDR1 SGHRS and CDR2 YFSETQ. Extracted RNA was reverse transcribed into cDNA, the sequencing template. Sequencing used immunoSEQ multiplex PCR; TCRdb keeps in-frame clones, though not all of them. The table lists about 180,000 clones, approximately 56% of them singletons. The source was CD4+ T cells sorted from blood, collected at week 0. The rearrangement links TRBV5-1 to TRBJ2-3, with D tentatively TRBD2 (6 bases). The receptor was isolated from a human donor with alopecia areata. The CDR3 DNA sequence: TGCGCCAGCAGCTTGGTATTACGGGGGAGCACAGATACGCAGTATTTT. Protein sequence: CASSLVLRGSTDTQYF.